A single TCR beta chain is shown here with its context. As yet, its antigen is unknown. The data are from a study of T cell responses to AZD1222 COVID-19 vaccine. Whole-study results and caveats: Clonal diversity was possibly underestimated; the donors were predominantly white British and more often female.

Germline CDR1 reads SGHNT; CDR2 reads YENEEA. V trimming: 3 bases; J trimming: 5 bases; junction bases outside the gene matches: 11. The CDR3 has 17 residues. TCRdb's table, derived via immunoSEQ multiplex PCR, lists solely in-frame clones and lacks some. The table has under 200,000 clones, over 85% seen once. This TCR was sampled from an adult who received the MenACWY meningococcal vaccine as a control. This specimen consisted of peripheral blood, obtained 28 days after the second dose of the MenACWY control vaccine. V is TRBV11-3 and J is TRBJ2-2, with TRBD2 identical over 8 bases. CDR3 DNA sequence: TGTGCCAGCAGCTTCCTCGGGGCGGGAGGTCGTACCGGGGAGCTGTTTTTT. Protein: CASSFLGAGGRTGELFF.